The sequence of this T cell receptor (beta chain) was determined in a study of persistence of HIV-infected CD4 T cells. Study-wide background: A median of 8 years of suppressive ART preceded sampling.

Overlapping HIV-1 Gag 15-mer peptides at 0.8 to 1 ug per peptide per mL were used. Memory cells lacking CD40L and CD69 with high CD45RO were sorted. Donors were HIV-1-infected adults who began suppressive ART during chronic infection. The libraries were made with immunoSEQ version 4 in survey mode. Produced via immunoSEQ multiplex PCR; TCRdb's table is partial and in-frame only. This table holds 35,000 to 45,000 clones, roughly 84% found once. CDR3 length: 15 amino acids. The junction had 12 bases not matched to a gene; V was cut back by 7 bases and J by 5 bases. Germline CDR1 is GTSNPN and CDR2 is SVGIG (reference sequence). About this clone: No antigen is known for it.

The material sequenced was cultured CD4+ T cells from PBMCs, taken from a patient who received antiretroviral therapy. This chain uses TRBV30 with TRBJ1-4; 8 nucleotides line up with TRBD1. The clonotype comes from an adult with HIV. The donor label of this sample is uncertain. This chain's CDR3 is CAYILPGQGNEKLFF. In DNA, the CDR3 is TGTGCCTACATCCTGCCCGGACAGGGAAATGAAAAACTGTTTTTT.